These 15 T cell receptor beta chains were sequenced from one sample in a study of cytomegalovirus exposure and HLA in healthy donors. Both 60 Vbeta primers and 13 Jbeta primers went into the PCR. The repertoire was sequenced with immunoSEQ multiplex PCR; TCRdb's copy has only in-frame clones and lacks some. Counted here are about 180,000 clones, roughly 80% occurring once; the ten biggest clones make up 1.5% to 1.9%. Sample: PBMCs. These receptors all come from a man aged 35 to 55 in good health and CMV-seronegative.

The chain has TRBV18 and TRBJ1-1; the D gene is possibly TRBD1 (6 bases). This CDR3 contains 14 residues. The germline V gene encodes CDR1 KGHSH and CDR2 LQKENI. The germline V and J ends were trimmed by 5 bases and 1 base, with 11 bases remaining between them. The CDR3 region is CASSKTGKNTEAFF. CDR3 DNA: TGTGCCAGCTCAAAAACAGGGAAGAACACTGAAGCTTTCTTT. The whole variable domain, filled in from reference TRBV18 and TRBJ1-1, reads NAGVMQNPRHLVRRRGQEARLRCSPMKGHSHVYWYRQLPEEGLKFMVYLQKENIIDESGMPKERFSAEFPKEGPSILRIQQVVRGDSAAYFCASSKTGKNTEAFFGQGTRLTVV.

The CDR3 nucleotides are TGTGCCAGCAGCTCGACTGGATACGAGCAGTACTTC. Translation gives CASSSTGYEQYF. The chain recombines TRBV5-5 with TRBJ2-7; no clear D. The CDR3 has 12 residues. Trimming shortened V by 3 bases and J by 4 bases, and 8 bases separated the two germline ends. Germline-derived CDR1 and CDR2 are SGHKS and YYEKEE (reference sequence).

The chain recombines TRBV4-1 with TRBJ1-5; D perhaps matches TRBD1 (6 bases). Between the trimmed V and J ends, which lost 0 bases and 1 base, there was a span of 10 bases. Germline CDR1 and CDR2: MGHRA and YSYEKL. The CDR3 length is 16 residues. DNA for the CDR3: TGCGCCAGCAGCCAAGATGGACAGCCAAGCAATCAGCCCCAGCATTTT. Its protein product is CASSQDGQPSNQPQHF.

The chain uses TRBV30 and TRBJ2-1; 7 bases match TRBD2. CDR1 GTSNPN and CDR2 SVGIG come from the germline V gene (reference sequence). The J segment lost 2 bases and the V segment lost 0 bases, leaving 4 bases of the junction unmatched. The CDR3 length is 15 residues. CDR3 protein: CAWSVGGRAYNEQFF. For the CDR3, the DNA is TGTGCCTGGAGTGTTGGTGGGAGGGCCTACAATGAGCAGTTCTTC. Variable domain in full (rest from reference TRBV30 and TRBJ2-1): SQTIHQWPATLVQPVGSPLSLECTVEGTSNPNLYWYRQAAGRGLQLLFYSVGIGQISSEVPQNLSASRPQDRQFILSSKKLLLSDSGFYLCAWSVGGRAYNEQFFGPGTRLTVL.

The table lists this clone with a count of one. This chain connects TRBV2 to TRBJ1-2; 7 bases agree with TRBD1. The CDR3 extends over 13 amino acids. The junction had 2 bases not matched to a gene; V was cut back by 6 bases and J by 1 base. Per the germline V gene, CDR1 is SNHLY and CDR2 is FYNNEI. The CDR3 reads CASRGTDNYGYTF. In DNA form, the CDR3 reads TGTGCCAGCAGAGGGACAGATAACTATGGCTACACCTTC.

The genes are TRBV6-6 and TRBJ2-2; TRBD1 matches 8 bases. The germline gives CDR1 MNHNY, CDR2 SVGAGI (reference sequence). V was pared by 5 bases and J by 4 bases, with 6 bases of the junction left unmatched. This CDR3 has 15 residues. The CDR3 region is CASSPGQGSTGELFF. The CDR3 coding sequence is TGTGCCAGCAGTCCCGGACAGGGAAGCACCGGGGAGCTGTTTTTT.

The chain carries TRBV9 and TRBJ2-3; 16 nucleotides agree with TRBD2. Germline loops: CDR1 SGDLS, CDR2 YYNGEE. This CDR3 is 18 amino acids long. V trimming: 3 bases; J trimming: 3 bases; junction bases outside the gene matches: 7. The CDR3 reads CASSEGLAGGLATDTQYF. DNA of the CDR3: TGTGCCAGCAGCGAGGGACTAGCGGGGGGGCTAGCAACAGATACGCAGTATTTT.

The V and J genes are TRBV7-9 and TRBJ1-6; 8 bases match TRBD1. CDR1 and CDR2 (germline): SEHNR, FQNEAQ (reference sequence). Trimming cost V 2 bases and J 7 bases; bases outside gene matches: 10. The length of the CDR3 is 17 residues. The CDR3 spells CASSLSSRDRPNSPLHF. The CDR3 bases are TGTGCCAGCAGCTTATCCTCCCGGGACAGGCCAAATTCACCCCTCCACTTT.

Here the CDR3 reads CASRRPGSVDTQYF. DNA for the CDR3: TGTGCCAGCAGGAGGCCGGGGAGTGTAGATACGCAGTATTTT. The chain carries TRBV2 and TRBJ2-3; D perhaps matches TRBD2 (5 bases). The germline gives CDR1 SNHLY, CDR2 FYNNEI. Trimming pared 6 bases from V and 5 bases from J, leaving 15 bases between. There are 14 residues in the CDR3.

This clone was counted once. J is TRBJ1-1 and V is TRBV6-5; unclear D gene. Trimming shortened V by 2 bases and J by 6 bases, and 4 bases separated the two germline ends. The germline V gene encodes CDR1 MNHEY and CDR2 SVGAGI. The CDR3 runs to 11 residues. CDR3 sequence: CASSYRAEAFF. The CDR3 nucleotides read TGTGCCAGCAGTTACCGCGCTGAAGCTTTCTTT.

V and J are TRBV28 and TRBJ1-2, with D maybe TRBD1 (5 bases). Germline CDR1 and CDR2: MDHEN and SYDVKM. V shed 3 bases and J shed 4 bases, with 9 bases lying between them. The CDR3 runs to 13 residues. CDR3 DNA sequence: TGTGCCAGCAGTTTTCGGGGGGGCTATGGCTACACCTTC. Its translation: CASSFRGGYGYTF.

This clone was seen a few times. This sequence joins TRBV19 and TRBJ1-5; weak D call: TRBD1 (5 bases). CDR3 length equals 14 residues. In germline, CDR1 is LNHDA, CDR2 SQIVND (reference sequence). V lost 4 bases and J lost 5, with 12 bases in between. The CDR3, as DNA: TGTGCCAGTAGTAATCCAGGGCCGGATCAGCCCCAGCATTTT. Its translation: CASSNPGPDQPQHF.

The chain is built from TRBV18 and TRBJ2-4, with 8 bases matching TRBD2. There are 15 residues in the CDR3. The germline V gene has CDR1 KGHSH and CDR2 LQKENI. Trimming at V came to 2 bases and at J to 8 bases, leaving 8 bases not matched to a gene. The CDR3 reads CASSPGRTGGDIQYF. Here the CDR3 DNA reads TGTGCCAGCTCACCAGGACGGACGGGGGGGGACATTCAGTACTTC. Based on the CDR3 plus reference TRBV18 and TRBJ2-4, the full variable domain is NAGVMQNPRHLVRRRGQEARLRCSPMKGHSHVYWYRQLPEEGLKFMVYLQKENIIDESGMPKERFSAEFPKEGPSILRIQQVVRGDSAAYFCASSPGRTGGDIQYFGAGTRLSVL.

This clone has a single count. The chain employs TRBV29-1 and TRBJ2-5, with D possibly being TRBD2 (6 bases). This CDR3 region has 14 residues. Looked up from germline, CDR1 is SQVTM and CDR2 is ANQGSEA. The germline V and J ends were trimmed by 7 bases and 4 bases, with 19 bases remaining between them. As DNA, the CDR3 is TGCAGCGCCTTGACAAGGGGACTGAGAGAGACCCAGTACTTC. Translating it yields CSALTRGLRETQYF.

As DNA, the CDR3 is TGCGCCAGCAGCCAGTACCGGGACAGTCGAAACGAGCAGTACTTC. Translation: CASSQYRDSRNEQYF. V usage is TRBV4-3 and J usage is TRBJ2-7; 7 bases line up with TRBD1. The CDR3 has 15 residues. Losses at the gene ends were 3 bases for V and 5 bases for J; bases not matched to a gene: 10. Per the germline V gene, CDR1 is LGHNA and CDR2 is YSLEER.